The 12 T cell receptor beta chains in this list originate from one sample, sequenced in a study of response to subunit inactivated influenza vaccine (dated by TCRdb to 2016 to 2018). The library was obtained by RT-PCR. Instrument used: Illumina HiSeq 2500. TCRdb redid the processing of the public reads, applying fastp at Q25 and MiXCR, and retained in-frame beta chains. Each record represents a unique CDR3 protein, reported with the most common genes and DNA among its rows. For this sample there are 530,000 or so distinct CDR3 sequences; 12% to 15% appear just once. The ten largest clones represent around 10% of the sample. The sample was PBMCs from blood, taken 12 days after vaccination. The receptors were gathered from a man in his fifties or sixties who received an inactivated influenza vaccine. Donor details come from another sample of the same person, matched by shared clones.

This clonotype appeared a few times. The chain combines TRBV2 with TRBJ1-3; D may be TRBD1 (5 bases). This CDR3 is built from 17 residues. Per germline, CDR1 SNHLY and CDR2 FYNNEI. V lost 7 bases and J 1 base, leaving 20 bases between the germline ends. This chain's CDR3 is CASKEGRGTGSGNTIYF. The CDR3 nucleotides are TGTGCCAGCAAGGAAGGGAGGGGAACTGGGTCTGGAAACACCATATATTTT.

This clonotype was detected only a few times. CDR3 coding DNA: TGTGCCAGCAGCTTCGGATGGACTAGCATGGGAGAGACCCAGTACTTC. This sequence encodes CASSFGWTSMGETQYF. J is TRBJ2-5 and V is TRBV7-2, with 8 bases lining up with TRBD2. With V trimmed by 3 bases and J by 4 bases, 10 bases remained unmatched. Germline V gene sequence: CDR1 SGHTA, CDR2 FQGNSA. This CDR3 is 16 amino acids long.

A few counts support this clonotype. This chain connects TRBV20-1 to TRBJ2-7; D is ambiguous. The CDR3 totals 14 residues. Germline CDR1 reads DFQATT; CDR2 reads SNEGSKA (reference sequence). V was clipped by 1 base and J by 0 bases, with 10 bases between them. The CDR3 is CSARGYSSSYEQYF. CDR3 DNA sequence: TGCAGTGCTAGAGGTTACAGTAGCTCCTACGAGCAGTACTTC.

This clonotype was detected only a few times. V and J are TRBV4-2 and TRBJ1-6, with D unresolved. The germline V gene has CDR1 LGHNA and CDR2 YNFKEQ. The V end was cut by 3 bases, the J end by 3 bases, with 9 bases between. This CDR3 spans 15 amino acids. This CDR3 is CASSHDGSYNSPLHF. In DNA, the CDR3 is TGTGCCAGCAGCCACGACGGGAGCTATAATTCACCCCTCCACTTT.

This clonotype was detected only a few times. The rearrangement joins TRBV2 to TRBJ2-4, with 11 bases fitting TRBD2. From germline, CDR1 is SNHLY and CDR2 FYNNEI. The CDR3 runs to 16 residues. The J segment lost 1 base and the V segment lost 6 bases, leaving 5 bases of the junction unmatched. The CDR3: CASRAGLAVAKNIQYF. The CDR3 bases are TGTGCCAGCAGAGCGGGACTAGCGGTCGCCAAAAACATTCAGTACTTC. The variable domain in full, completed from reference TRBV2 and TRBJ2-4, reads EPEVTQTPSHQVTQMGQEVILRCVPISNHLYFYWYRQILGQKVEFLVSFYNNEISEKSEIFDDQFSVERPDGSNFTLKIRSTKLEDSAMYFCASRAGLAVAKNIQYFGAGTRLSVL.

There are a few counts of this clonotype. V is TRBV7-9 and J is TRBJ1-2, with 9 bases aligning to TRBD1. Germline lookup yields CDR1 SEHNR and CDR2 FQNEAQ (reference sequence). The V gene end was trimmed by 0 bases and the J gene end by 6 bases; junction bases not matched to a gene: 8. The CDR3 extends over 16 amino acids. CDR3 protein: CASSLAGATGGDGYTF. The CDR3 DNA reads TGTGCCAGCAGCTTAGCGGGGGCGACAGGGGGAGATGGCTACACCTTC.

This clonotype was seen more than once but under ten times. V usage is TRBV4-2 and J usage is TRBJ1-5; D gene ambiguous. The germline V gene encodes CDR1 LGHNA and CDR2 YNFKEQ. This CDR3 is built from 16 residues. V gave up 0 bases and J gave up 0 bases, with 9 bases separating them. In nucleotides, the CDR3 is TGTGCCAGCAGCCAAGAGCTCAGGTTTAGCAATCAGCCCCAGCATTTT. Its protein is CASSQELRFSNQPQHF.

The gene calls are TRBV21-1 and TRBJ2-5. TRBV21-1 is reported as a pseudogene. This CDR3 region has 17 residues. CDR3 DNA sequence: TGTGCCAGCAGCAAAGAATTCCAGGAGATGTACCAAGAGACCCAGTACTTC. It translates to CASSKEFQEMYQETQYF.

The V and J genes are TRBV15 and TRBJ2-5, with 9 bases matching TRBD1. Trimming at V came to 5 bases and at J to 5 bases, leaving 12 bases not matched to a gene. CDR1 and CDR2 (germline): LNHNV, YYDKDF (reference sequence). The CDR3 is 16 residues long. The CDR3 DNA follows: TGTGCCACCAGCGGAAACCCGGGACAGGGCGGGGAGACCCAGTACTTC. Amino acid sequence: CATSGNPGQGGETQYF.

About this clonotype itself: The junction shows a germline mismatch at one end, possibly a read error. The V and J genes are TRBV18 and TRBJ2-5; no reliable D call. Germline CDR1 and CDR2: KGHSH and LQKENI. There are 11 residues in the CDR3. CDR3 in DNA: TGTGCCAGCTCACCCCAAGAGATCCAGTACTTC. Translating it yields CASSPQEIQYF.

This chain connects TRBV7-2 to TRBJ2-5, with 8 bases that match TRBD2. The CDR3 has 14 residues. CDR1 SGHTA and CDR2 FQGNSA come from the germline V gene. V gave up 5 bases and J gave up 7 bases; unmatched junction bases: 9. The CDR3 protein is CASSPLAGQVTQYF. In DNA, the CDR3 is TGTGCCAGCAGCCCTCTAGCGGGTCAGGTGACCCAGTACTTC.

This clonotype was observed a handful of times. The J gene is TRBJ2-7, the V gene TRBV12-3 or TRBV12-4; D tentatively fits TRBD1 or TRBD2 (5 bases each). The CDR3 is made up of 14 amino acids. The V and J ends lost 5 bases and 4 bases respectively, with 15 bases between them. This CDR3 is CASSPLGDAYEQYF. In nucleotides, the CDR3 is TGTGCCAGCAGTCCTCTCGGGGACGCGTACGAGCAGTACTTC.